The sequence of this TCR beta chain was determined in a study of blood T cell repertoires in COVID-19. Clones were sequenced by immunoSEQ multiplex PCR, and TCRdb holds only the in-frame ones, with some missing. The table includes approximately 330,000 clones, over 85% detected once. Clinical history as reported by participants underpinned cohort assignment. CDR3 size: 16 residues. V lost 6 bases, J lost 2 bases, and 20 bases lay in between. Germline V CDR1 and CDR2: MNHNY, SVGAGI (reference sequence). The TCR was taken from a woman between 25 and 40 years old who had recovered from COVID-19. This chain links TRBV6-6 with TRBJ2-7; a weak D match, TRBD2 (7 bases). Sequencing was carried out using PBMCs or T cells enriched from blood (not recorded which). The CDR3 nucleotides read TGTGCCAGCAGCCGTACCGGTGGGGGGGCACCCTACGAGCAGTACTTC. This translates into CASSRTGGGAPYEQYF.